The present T cell receptor (beta chain) was sequenced within a study of T cells in Graves' hyperthyroidism and ophthalmopathy. This CDR3 is 16 amino acids long. Trimming removed 5 bases from V and 7 bases from J; junction bases left unmatched: 12. Germline lookup yields CDR1 SGHAT and CDR2 FQNNGV. Template material for amplifying TCR beta CDR3 regions consisted of RNA transcripts. Initially, a first-round RT-PCR of the TCR CDR3 employed the HTBI primer set. TCRdb ran MiXCR on the multiplex PCR reads and lists one entry per CDR3 protein. The table has 400,000 to 600,000 distinct CDR3 sequences, around 21% seen once; the top ten hold 26%. Patients aged 18 to 65 had newly diagnosed hyperthyroidism lasting under 2 months. Uncontrolled infection, other autoimmune disease, pregnancy and lactation each barred patients from inclusion.

The sequencing sample was made of blood. This TCR was recovered from a man aged 18 to 30 with Graves' hyperthyroidism. The chain recombines TRBV11-2 with TRBJ2-7; 12 nucleotides align to TRBD1. Here the CDR3 reads CASSPTPGQGAGEQYF. CDR3 sequence (DNA): TGTGCCAGCAGCCCCACCCCGGGACAGGGGGCGGGTGAGCAGTACTTC.